Listed below are T cell receptor beta chains from one sample, sequenced in a study of PD-1 blockade in classical Hodgkin lymphoma. Repertoires were generated with immunoSEQ multiplex PCR, while TCRdb's copy carries only in-frame clones and drops some. The table shows roughly 28,000 clones, with 78% occurring only once. Sequenced material: peripheral blood mononuclear cells (PBMCs), taken before the second cycle of nivolumab. These receptors were taken from a human donor with classical Hodgkin lymphoma. Each CDR3 is given with its conserved first and last residue. A D gene is named only where the DNA matches it firmly. Clone size appears in some rows only: once, few, many, or a class for an expanded clone.

>TRBV10-3|TRBJ1-1|-|TRBD1
TGTGCCATCAGCCGACAGGGGGCCGGTGACATGAACACTGAAGCTTTCTTT
CAISRQGAGDMNTEAFF
>TRBV27|TRBJ1-3|few|-
TGTGCCAGCATCGGCTCTGGAAACACCATATATTTT
CASIGSGNTIYF
>TRBV19|TRBJ2-5|-|-
TGTGCCAGTAGTATAGATTTCCGGGGGCAGGAGACCCAGTACTTC
CASSIDFRGQETQYF
>TRBV5-1|TRBJ1-1|-|TRBD1
TGCGCCAGCAGCCCACAGGGGGTGCTGAACACTGAAGCTTTCTTT
CASSPQGVLNTEAFF
>TRBV18|TRBJ2-3|-|-
TGTGCCAGCTCACCCCTTCTAGCCAAGCTGACGCAGTATTTT
CASSPLLAKLTQYF
>TRBV7-8|TRBJ2-7|few|TRBD1
TGTGCCAGCAGCTTAGGCGGGACAGGGGGATACTACGAGCAGTACTTC
CASSLGGTGGYYEQYF
>TRBV7-2|TRBJ1-1|-|-
TGTGCCAGCAGCTATCTCACGGGCACTGAAGCTTTCTTT
CASSYLTGTEAFF
>TRBV4-3|TRBJ1-4|-|-
TGCGCCAGCAGCCAAGGTGCTCCGGGGCAGGGAGGTCTGTTTTTT
CASSQGAPGQGGLFF
>TRBV6-1|TRBJ1-1|once|TRBD1
TGTGCCAGCAGTCCCCCTGGGACAGCAAGAGCTTTCTTT
CASSPPGTARAFF
>TRBV6-5|TRBJ1-2|few|-
TGTGCCAGCAGGTCCGGAGGAAGCTATGGCTACACCTTC
CASRSGGSYGYTF
>TRBV7-3|TRBJ2-4|-|TRBD2
TGTGCCAGCAGCCTTCCTTATGGGGCCCCTAGCGGGGGAAACATTCAGTACTTC
CASSLPYGAPSGGNIQYF
>TRBV7-7|TRBJ2-3|-|-
TGTGCCAGCAGCTTCGGTTCAGGGGAATCAGATACGCAGTATTTT
CASSFGSGESDTQYF
>TRBV30|TRBJ2-3|-|-
TGTGCCTGGAAGAGCTCATATACGCAGTATTTT
CAWKSSYTQYF